This T cell receptor beta chain comes out of a study of cytomegalovirus exposure and HLA in healthy donors. This clone was detected only a few times. Primers for the PCR totalled 60 Vbeta and 13 Jbeta. The assay was immunoSEQ multiplex PCR, and TCRdb's table has in-frame clones only and misses some. The sample has approximately 280,000 clones, 70% to 90% seen once. The material sequenced was PBMCs. The TCR was taken from a woman between 18 and 29 years old in good health and CMV-seronegative.

Here the CDR3 DNA reads TGTGCCATCAGAAAGACAGGAGCCGGCGGGGGCACTGAAGCTTTCTTT. It is translated as CAIRKTGAGGGTEAFF. The J gene is TRBJ1-1, the V gene TRBV10-3; possibly TRBD1 for D (6 bases). This CDR3 contains 16 residues. Germline CDR1 ENHRY, CDR2 SYGVKD. Between the trimmed V and J ends, which lost 6 bases and 4 bases, there was a span of 21 bases.